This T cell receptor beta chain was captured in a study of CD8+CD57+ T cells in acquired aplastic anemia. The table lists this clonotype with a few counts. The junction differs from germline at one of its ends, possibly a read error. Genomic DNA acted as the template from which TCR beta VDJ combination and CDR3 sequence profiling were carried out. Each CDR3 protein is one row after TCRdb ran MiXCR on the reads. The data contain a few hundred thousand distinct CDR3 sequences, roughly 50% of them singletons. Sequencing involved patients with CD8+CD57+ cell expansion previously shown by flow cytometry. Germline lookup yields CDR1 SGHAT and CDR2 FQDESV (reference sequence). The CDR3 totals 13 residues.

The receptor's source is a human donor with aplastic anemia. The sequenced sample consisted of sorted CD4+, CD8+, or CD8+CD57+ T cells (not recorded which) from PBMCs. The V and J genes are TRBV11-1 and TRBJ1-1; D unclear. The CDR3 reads CASSFRQFADAFF. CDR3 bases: TGTGCCAGCAGCTTCCGGCAATTCGCTGATGCTTTCTTT.